This TCR beta chain derives from a study of T cell responses to AZD1222 COVID-19 vaccine. A note on this clone: Its antigen is unidentified.

TCRdb keeps only in-frame clones here, not all; method: immunoSEQ multiplex PCR. Among around 150,000 clones listed, 88% were seen once. The study, taken as a whole, reports: Reports say nearly half of spike-specific TCRs go after unmutated variant regions.

From germline, CDR1 is SNHLY and CDR2 FYNNEI. The CDR3 sequence is 17 residues long. J gave up 1 base and V 5 bases, and 3 bases lay outside the gene matches. The sequence came from an adult who received the AZD1222 COVID-19 vaccine. Here the sequenced sample was peripheral blood, taken 28 days after the second AZD1222 dose. The genes are TRBV2 and TRBJ2-6; TRBD1 agrees at 12 bases. The CDR3: CASSRDRGLSGANVLTF. The CDR3 nucleotides are TGTGCCAGCAGTAGGGACAGGGGGCTTTCTGGGGCCAACGTCCTGACTTTC.